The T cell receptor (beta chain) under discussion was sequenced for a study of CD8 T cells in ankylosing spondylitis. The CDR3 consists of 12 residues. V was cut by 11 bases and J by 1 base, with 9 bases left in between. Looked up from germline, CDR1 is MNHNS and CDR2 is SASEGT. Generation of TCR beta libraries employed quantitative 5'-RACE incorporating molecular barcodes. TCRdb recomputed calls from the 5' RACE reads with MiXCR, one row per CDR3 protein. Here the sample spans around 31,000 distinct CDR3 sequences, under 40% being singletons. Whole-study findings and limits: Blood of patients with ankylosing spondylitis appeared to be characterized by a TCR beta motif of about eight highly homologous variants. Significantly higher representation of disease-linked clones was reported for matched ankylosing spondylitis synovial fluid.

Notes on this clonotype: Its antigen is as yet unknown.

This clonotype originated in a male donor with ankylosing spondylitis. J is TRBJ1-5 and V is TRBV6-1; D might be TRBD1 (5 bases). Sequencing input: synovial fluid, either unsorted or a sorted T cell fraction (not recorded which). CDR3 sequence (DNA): TGTGCCGGACGGGACAGCAATCAGCCCCAGCATTTT. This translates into CAGRDSNQPQHF.